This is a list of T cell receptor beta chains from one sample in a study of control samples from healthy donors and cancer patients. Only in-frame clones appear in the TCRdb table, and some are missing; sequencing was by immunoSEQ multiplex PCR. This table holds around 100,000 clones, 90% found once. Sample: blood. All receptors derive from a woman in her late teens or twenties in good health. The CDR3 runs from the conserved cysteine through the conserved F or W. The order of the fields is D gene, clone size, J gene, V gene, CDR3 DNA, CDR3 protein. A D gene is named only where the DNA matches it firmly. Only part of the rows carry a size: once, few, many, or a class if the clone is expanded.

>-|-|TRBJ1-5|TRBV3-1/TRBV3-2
TGTGCCAGCAGCCAATCTGTAAGTCAGCCCCAGCATTTT
CASSQSVSQPQHF
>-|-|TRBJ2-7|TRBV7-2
TGTGCCAGCAGCATAAGGGGGGAGGCACAATTTTTC
CASSIRGEAQFF
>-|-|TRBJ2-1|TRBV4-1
TGCGCCAGCAGCCAAGGACAGGTCACTTACAATGAGCAGTTCTTC
CASSQGQVTYNEQFF
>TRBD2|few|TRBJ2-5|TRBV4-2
TGTGCCAGCAGCCAAGATGGGCCTAGCGGGGGTCAAGAGACCCAGTACTTC
CASSQDGPSGGQETQYF
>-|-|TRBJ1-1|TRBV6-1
TGTGCCAGCAGTGAAAGAAGGGAGGGGCTCACTGAAGCTTTCTTT
CASSERREGLTEAFF
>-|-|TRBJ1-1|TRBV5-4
TGTGCCAGCAGCTTAACAGATGAAGCTTTCTTT
CASSLTDEAFF
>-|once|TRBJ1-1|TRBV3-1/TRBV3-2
TGTGCCAGCAGCCATCCGCGGGTCAACACTGAAGCTTTCTTT
CASSHPRVNTEAFF
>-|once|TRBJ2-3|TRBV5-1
TGCGCCAGCAGCTCATGGGACGGAACAGATACGCAGTATTTT
CASSSWDGTDTQYF
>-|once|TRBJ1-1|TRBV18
TGTGCCAGCTCACCAAGATCGGGGGCGAACACTGAAGCTTTCTTT
CASSPRSGANTEAFF
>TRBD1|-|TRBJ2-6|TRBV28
TGTGCCAGCAGAAAGGGGGCAGTAAGTGGGGCCAACGTCCTGACTTTC
CASRKGAVSGANVLTF
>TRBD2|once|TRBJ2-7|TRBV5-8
TGTGCCAGCTCCTACCGGGGGGGCGAGCAGTACTTC
CASSYRGGEQYF
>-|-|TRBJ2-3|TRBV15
TGTGCCACCAGCAGAGAAGGACTGGGGGGGGGCCCCACAGATACGCAGTATTTT
CATSREGLGGGPTDTQYF
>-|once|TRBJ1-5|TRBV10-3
TGTGCCATCGGGGCCGGGGCGTATCAGCCCCAGCATTTT
CAIGAGAYQPQHF
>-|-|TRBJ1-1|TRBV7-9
TGTGCCAGCAGCTTAGCGGGGGGGCGAGGCACTGAAGCTTTCTTT
CASSLAGGRGTEAFF
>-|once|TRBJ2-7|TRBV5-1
TGCGCCAGCAGCGAAAGCCCCTCCCGTTGGCAGTACTTC
CASSESPSRWQYF
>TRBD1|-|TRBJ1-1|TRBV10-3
TGTGCCATCACTAAACAGGGGGAGGTCACTGAAGCTTTCTTT
CAITKQGEVTEAFF
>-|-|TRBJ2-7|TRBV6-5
TGTGCCAGCAGTAGGGCCATAGGGTCCTACGAGCAGTACTTC
CASSRAIGSYEQYF
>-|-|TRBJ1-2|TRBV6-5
TGTGCCAGCAGTTCCCGCCAGGGTGGCTACACCTTC
CASSSRQGGYTF
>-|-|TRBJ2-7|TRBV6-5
TGTGCCAGCAGTCCACCGGGACAAGGGTACGAGCAGTACTTC
CASSPPGQGYEQYF
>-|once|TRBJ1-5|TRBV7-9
TGTGCCAGCAGTCAGGGTCCCCAGCCCCAGCATTTT
CASSQGPQPQHF
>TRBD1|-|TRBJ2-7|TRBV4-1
TGCGCCAGCAGCCTATCAGAGGGACAGCTGATGTACGAGCAGTACTTC
CASSLSEGQLMYEQYF
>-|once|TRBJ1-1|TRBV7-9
TGTGCCAGCAGCTTAGACGGAGTGAACACTGAAGCTTTCTTT
CASSLDGVNTEAFF
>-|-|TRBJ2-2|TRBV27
TGTGCCAGCAGTGGCCAGGCGAACACCGGGGAGCTGTTTTTT
CASSGQANTGELFF
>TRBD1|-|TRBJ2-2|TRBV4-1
TGCGCCAGCAGCCAAGTACCGGGACAGGGGAACACCGGGGAGCTGTTTTTT
CASSQVPGQGNTGELFF
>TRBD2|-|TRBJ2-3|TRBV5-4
TGTGCCAGCAGCCCCCAGGGGACTAGCGGGGAAATAAGCACAGATACGCAGTATTTT
CASSPQGTSGEISTDTQYF
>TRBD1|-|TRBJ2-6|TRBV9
TGTGCCAGCAGCGTAACTCAGGGGGCTGGGGCCAACGTCCTGACTTTC
CASSVTQGAGANVLTF
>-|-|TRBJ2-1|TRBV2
TGTGTCAGCGGGTGGCAGTTACACAATGAGCAGTTCTTC
CVSGWQLHNEQFF
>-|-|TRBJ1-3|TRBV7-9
TGTGCCAGCAGCCTAGGGTATTACCGGGACTCTGGAAACACCATATATTTT
CASSLGYYRDSGNTIYF